This passage covers 29 T cell receptor beta chains from one sample sequenced in a study of blood T cell repertoires in COVID-19. Measured with immunoSEQ multiplex PCR; TCRdb has only the in-frame clones, and not every one. Counted here are hundreds of thousands of clones, approximately 88% occurring once; the ten biggest clones make up about 5.9%. The sequencing sample was made of peripheral blood. All receptors derive from a woman in her twenties or thirties with COVID-19, enrolled during active disease.

V gene TRBV6-4 combines with J gene TRBJ2-3, with D tentatively TRBD1 (6 bases). Germline V gene data show CDR1 as MRHNA and CDR2 as SNTAGT. Trimming removed 4 bases from V and 4 bases from J, with 15 bases in between. The CDR3 loop spans 15 amino acids. Written as DNA, the CDR3 is TGTGCCAGCAGTGCGTACAGGGTCCCCCCAGATACGCAGTATTTT. It encodes CASSAYRVPPDTQYF.

The genes are TRBV4-2 and TRBJ2-3, with TRBD2 matching over 7 bases. V was clipped by 5 bases and J by 2 bases; unmatched bases: 7. Germline V gene lookup returns CDR1 LGHNA and CDR2 YNFKEQ. The CDR3 is 15 amino acids. CDR3 in DNA: TGTGCCAGCAGCGGTTCTAGCGGTTACACAGATACGCAGTATTTT. This encodes CASSGSSGYTDTQYF.

This chain uses TRBV30 with TRBJ2-2; 9 bases are shared with TRBD2. Germline assignment: CDR1 GTSNPN and CDR2 SVGIG (reference sequence). This CDR3 comprises 13 residues. Trimming removed 4 bases from V and 7 bases from J; junction bases left unmatched: 4. CDR3 amino acids: CAWNSGRVGELFF. The CDR3 bases are TGTGCCTGGAATAGCGGGAGAGTCGGGGAGCTGTTTTTT.

The V and J genes are TRBV5-5 and TRBJ2-7, with 13 bases aligning to TRBD2. Trimming removed 1 base from V and 0 bases from J; junction bases left unmatched: 4. The CDR3 extends over 17 amino acids. CDR1 is SGHKS, CDR2 YYEKEE, per germline (reference sequence). The CDR3 loop is CASSLYGTSGTSYEQYF. CDR3 in DNA: TGTGCCAGCAGCTTGTACGGGACTAGCGGGACCTCCTACGAGCAGTACTTC.

On this clone itself: Other DNA variants within this sample encode the same CDR3. As DNA, the CDR3 is TGTGCCAGCAGCCTAGCGGGGGTAAAAGAGACCCAGTACTTC. Protein product: CASSLAGVKETQYF. The chain carries TRBV5-4 and TRBJ2-5, with TRBD2 matching over 10 bases. The V segment lost 4 bases and the J segment 3 bases; nucleotides outside the gene matches: 3. This CDR3 comprises 14 residues. Germline V gene lookup returns CDR1 SGHNT and CDR2 YYREEE (reference sequence). The full variable domain, with the rest looked up from reference TRBV5-4 and TRBJ2-5, is ETGVTQSPTHLIKTRGQQVTLRCSSQSGHNTVSWYQQALGQGPQFIFQYYREEENGRGNFPPRFSGLQFPNYSSELNVNALELDDSALYLCASSLAGVKETQYFGPGTRLLVL.

J is TRBJ2-2 and V is TRBV2, with D possibly TRBD2 on 5 matching bases. The germline V gene has CDR1 SNHLY and CDR2 FYNNEI. The germline V and J ends were trimmed by 7 bases and 9 bases, with 12 bases remaining between them. This CDR3 is 12 amino acids long. CDR3 protein: CASTARVRELFF. The CDR3 DNA is TGTGCCAGCACCGCGAGGGTACGGGAGCTGTTTTTT.

J is TRBJ2-7 and V is TRBV7-9; 8 bases are shared with TRBD2. The V segment lost 9 bases and the J segment 4 bases; nucleotides outside the gene matches: 8. CDR1 is SEHNR, CDR2 FQNEAQ, per germline (reference sequence). This CDR3 region has 13 residues. The DNA of the CDR3 is TGTGCCAGTAACCGGGGGGGCCCGTACGAGCAGTACGTC. Its protein is CASNRGGPYEQYV.

The rearrangement uses TRBV6-6 and TRBJ2-5, with 8 bases identical to TRBD2. V shed 6 bases, J shed 4 bases, and the junction held 7 bases outside the gene matches. The CDR3 extends over 14 amino acids. Germline V gives CDR1 MNHNY, CDR2 SVGAGI (reference sequence). The CDR3 DNA is TGTGCCAGCAGGATGTGGAGCGGGGGAGAGACCCAGTACTTC. Its protein is CASRMWSGGETQYF.

The chain combines TRBV4-2 with TRBJ2-1, with D possibly TRBD2 on 6 matching bases. V lost 8 bases, J lost 9 bases, and 23 bases lay in between. The CDR3 covers 15 residues. CDR1 LGHNA and CDR2 YNFKEQ come from the germline V gene. The CDR3 DNA follows: TGTGCCAGCCGAAGCCAATGGAGGGAGGTAGGTGAGCAGTTCTTC. Translated, it gives CASRSQWREVGEQFF.

The chain employs TRBV2 and TRBJ2-4; possible D gene TRBD2, 6 bases. This CDR3 is 16 amino acids long. The V end was cut by 3 bases, the J end by 0 bases, with 12 bases between. The germline CDR1 and CDR2 sequences are SNHLY and FYNNEI. Written as DNA, the CDR3 is TGTGCCAGCAGTGATCGCGGGACCCTAGCCAAAAACATTCAGTACTTC. Protein product: CASSDRGTLAKNIQYF.

This clone has a handful of counts. The rearrangement joins TRBV4-1 to TRBJ2-1; 12 bases fit TRBD1. Losses at the gene ends were 4 bases for V and 5 bases for J; bases not matched to a gene: 3. The length of the CDR3 is 15 residues. From germline, CDR1 is MGHRA and CDR2 YSYEKL. Here the CDR3 DNA reads TGCGCCAGCAGCCCGGGACAGGGGGCTAACAATGAGCAGTTCTTC. Encoded protein: CASSPGQGANNEQFF.

The CDR3 protein is CASSVAGTENEKLFF. CDR3 sequence (DNA): TGTGCCAGCAGCGTAGCCGGGACAGAGAATGAAAAACTGTTTTTT. The genes are TRBV9 and TRBJ1-4; TRBD1 matches 7 bases. The CDR3 has 15 amino acids. Germline V gene data show CDR1 as SGDLS and CDR2 as YYNGEE. The V and J ends lost 0 bases and 5 bases, in that order; junction bases with no gene match: 4.

The chain couples TRBV7-2 to TRBJ2-2; the D is unclear. V shed 5 bases and J shed 0 bases, with 10 bases lying between them. CDR1 and CDR2 from the germline V gene are SGHTA and FQGNSA. The length of the CDR3 is 15 residues. CDR3 in DNA: TGTGCCAGCAGCACCGACGGGTCGAACACCGGGGAGCTGTTTTTT. It translates to CASSTDGSNTGELFF.

This clone was counted between two and nine times. This sequence joins TRBV3-1 (or the pseudogene TRBV3-2) and TRBJ1-4; tentatively, D is TRBD1 (6 bases). The germline V gene encodes CDR1 LGHDT and CDR2 YNNKEL (reference sequence). The CDR3 consists of 15 residues. V shed 1 base and J shed 11 bases, with 17 bases lying between them. The CDR3 loop reads CASSQGSGTREKLFF. The CDR3 DNA sequence: TGTGCCAGCAGCCAAGGATCCGGGACAAGGGAGAAACTGTTTTTT.

The rearrangement joins TRBV27 to TRBJ2-7; 11 nucleotides align to TRBD2. This CDR3 contains 15 residues. The germline V gene encodes CDR1 MNHEY and CDR2 SMNVEV (reference sequence). Trimming at V came to 8 bases and at J to 2 bases, leaving 8 bases not matched to a gene. This CDR3 reads CASLSLAGGPYEQYV. The CDR3 nucleotides are TGTGCCAGCCTCTCCCTAGCGGGAGGACCCTACGAGCAGTACGTC.

This sequence joins TRBV5-1 and TRBJ1-4; 7 bases are a match to TRBD1. CDR1 SGHRS and CDR2 YFSETQ come from the germline V gene. V was clipped by 4 bases and J by 5 bases; unmatched bases: 5. This CDR3 spans 14 amino acids. CDR3 bases: TGCGCCAGCAGCAACGACAGGGCGAATGAAAAACTGTTTTTT. Amino acids: CASSNDRANEKLFF.

The J gene is TRBJ1-5, the V gene TRBV6-6; 9 nucleotides align to TRBD1. Germline CDR1 is MNHNY and CDR2 is SVGAGI (reference sequence). V shed 6 bases, J shed 5 bases, and the junction held 2 bases outside the gene matches. The CDR3 has 13 residues. The CDR3 DNA follows: TGTGCCAGCAGCCGACAGGGGGATCAGCCCCAGCATTTT. Amino acid sequence: CASSRQGDQPQHF.

This sequence joins TRBV15 and TRBJ2-5; 7 bases agree with TRBD1. J lost 5 bases, V lost 9 bases, and 12 bases had no gene match. Per the germline V gene, CDR1 is LNHNV and CDR2 is YYDKDF (reference sequence). The CDR3 spans 14 residues. CDR3 nucleotides: TGTGCCACTACCAGGGACAGTGGATGGGAGACCCAGTACTTC. Translating gives CATTRDSGWETQYF.

V and J are TRBV4-3 and TRBJ1-2; TRBD1 matches at 8 bases. The CDR3 is made up of 16 amino acids. Germline CDR1 is LGHNA and CDR2 is YSLEER. With V trimmed by 0 bases and J by 4 bases, 7 bases remained unmatched. CDR3 in amino acids: CASSQDPGQGVYGYTF. The CDR3 DNA is TGCGCCAGCAGCCAAGACCCAGGACAGGGAGTCTATGGCTACACCTTC.

The chain is built from TRBV10-3 and TRBJ2-7; D not certain. Germline V gene lookup returns CDR1 ENHRY and CDR2 SYGVKD. V was cut by 8 bases and J by 7 bases, with 21 bases left in between. This CDR3 is built from 14 residues. In nucleotides, the CDR3 is TGTGCCATCGGAGCAAGCCTCGGTCTAAATGAGCAGTACTTC. This encodes CAIGASLGLNEQYF.

The V gene is TRBV19, the J gene TRBJ1-6, with D hard to call. The germline gives CDR1 LNHDA, CDR2 SQIVND (reference sequence). V was shortened by 5 bases and J by 2 bases, with 13 bases between the two germline ends. The CDR3 covers 16 residues. The CDR3 loop reads CASSQPGGPYNSPLHF. CDR3 in DNA: TGTGCCAGTAGTCAACCCGGAGGGCCCTATAATTCACCCCTCCACTTT. Full variable domain (rest looked up from reference TRBV19 and TRBJ1-6): DGGITQSPKYLFRKEGQNVTLSCEQNLNHDAMYWYRQDPGQGLRLIYYSQIVNDFQKGDIAEGYSVSREKKESFPLTVTSAQKNPTAFYLCASSQPGGPYNSPLHFGNGTRLTVT.

V gene TRBV9 combines with J gene TRBJ2-3; D not resolved. CDR3 size: 16 residues. V lost 3 bases, J lost 3 bases, and 17 bases lay in between. CDR1 and CDR2 from the germline V gene are SGDLS and YYNGEE. CDR3 region: CASSDSPSPQTDTQYF. DNA for the CDR3: TGTGCCAGCAGCGATAGCCCGAGCCCCCAGACAGATACGCAGTATTTT.

The V and J genes are TRBV2 and TRBJ1-1; D not resolved. This CDR3 has 15 residues. Germline CDR1 and CDR2: SNHLY and FYNNEI. V lost 4 bases and J 10 bases, leaving 22 bases between the germline ends. The CDR3 bases are TGTGCCAGCAGTGTCTCTGGGCCCGGCCCCGTCGCAGCTTTCTTT. Translation: CASSVSGPGPVAAFF.

The chain uses TRBV2 and TRBJ2-1; 8 bases line up with TRBD1. V gave up 6 bases and J gave up 4 bases; unmatched junction bases: 8. The germline gives CDR1 SNHLY, CDR2 FYNNEI. This CDR3 contains 15 residues. The CDR3 spells CASSADRGEYNEQFF. The CDR3 nucleotides read TGTGCCAGCAGCGCCGACAGGGGCGAATACAATGAGCAGTTCTTC.

This clone was seen a single time. V and J are TRBV5-4 and TRBJ2-1; D is perhaps TRBD2 (6 bases). The CDR3 runs to 13 residues. Trimming removed 8 bases at V and 3 bases at J, with 12 bases between. Germline CDR1 is SGHNT and CDR2 is YYREEE (reference sequence). The CDR3 bases are TGTGCCAGTCGGGACTTTAGCTACAATGAGCAGTTCTTC. It codes for CASRDFSYNEQFF.

This clone has just one count. V is TRBV7-2 and J is TRBJ1-1, with D tentatively TRBD1 (5 bases). This CDR3 comprises 12 residues. Trimming shortened V by 2 bases and J by 6 bases, and 7 bases separated the two germline ends. Per the germline V gene, CDR1 is SGHTA and CDR2 is FQGNSA. CDR3 region: CASSLRTSEAFF. The CDR3 nucleotides are TGTGCCAGCAGCTTAAGGACATCTGAAGCTTTCTTT.

The rearrangement uses TRBV30 and TRBJ1-3; 7 nucleotides agree with TRBD1. V dropped 0 bases and J dropped 4; count of bases not matched to a gene: 3. The CDR3 runs 14 residues. Germline assignment: CDR1 GTSNPN and CDR2 SVGIG (reference sequence). CDR3 amino acids: CAWSVGTVGNTIYF. The CDR3 nucleotides are TGTGCCTGGAGTGTAGGGACAGTAGGAAACACCATATATTTT.

The chain uses TRBV11-3 and TRBJ2-5; 7 nucleotides match TRBD1. CDR1 and CDR2 from the germline V gene are SGHNT and YENEEA. This CDR3 region has 13 residues. The junction had 2 bases not matched to a gene; V was cut back by 5 bases and J by 2 bases. This CDR3 is CASSRQGQETQYF. CDR3 bases: TGTGCCAGCAGCCGACAGGGTCAAGAGACCCAGTACTTC.

V gene TRBV5-1 combines with J gene TRBJ1-5; D remains unclear. The germline gives CDR1 SGHRS, CDR2 YFSETQ. CDR3 size: 15 residues. Trimming took off 4 bases at V and 4 bases at J, with 15 bases between the two ends. The CDR3: CASSPGIFLNQPQHF. CDR3 in DNA: TGCGCCAGCAGCCCCGGGATTTTCTTAAATCAGCCCCAGCATTTT.